This passage covers 14 T cell receptor beta chains from one sample sequenced in a study of cytomegalovirus exposure and HLA in healthy donors. The PCR had 60 Vbeta and 13 Jbeta primers. The table came from immunoSEQ multiplex PCR; TCRdb's copy has only in-frame clones and leaves some out. The sample holds over 150,000 clones; about three quarters are singletons and the top ten take 4%. Material for sequencing was PBMCs. These receptors were obtained from a middle-aged woman in good health and CMV-seronegative.

This chain links TRBV5-4 with TRBJ2-7, with a weak D call TRBD1 (6 bases). The CDR3 covers 14 residues. V lost 0 bases, J lost 0 bases, and 7 bases lay in between. CDR1 is SGHNT, CDR2 YYREEE, per germline (reference sequence). DNA of the CDR3: TGTGCCAGCAGCTTGGGACAGGACTCCTACGAGCAGTACTTC. It encodes CASSLGQDSYEQYF.

The chain links TRBV5-1 to TRBJ1-5; D might be TRBD1 (6 bases). The V and J ends lost 7 bases and 3 bases respectively, with 14 bases between them. This CDR3 has 14 residues. CDR1 SGHRS and CDR2 YFSETQ come from the germline V gene. The CDR3 loop is CASAAGGPNQPQHF. As DNA, the CDR3 is TGCGCCAGCGCAGCGGGGGGGCCCAATCAGCCCCAGCATTTT. The full variable domain, in which reference TRBV5-1 and TRBJ1-5 provide the parts outside the CDR3, is KAGVTQTPRYLIKTRGQQVTLSCSPISGHRSVSWYQQTPGQGLQFLFEYFSETQRNKGNFPGRFSGRQFSNSRSEMNVSTLELGDSALYLCASAAGGPNQPQHFGDGTRLSIL.

The CDR3 region has the DNA TGTGCCAGCAGCTTGGAGGGAGGGTACACAGATACGCAGTATTTT. Encoded protein: CASSLEGGYTDTQYF. The chain carries TRBV5-4 and TRBJ2-3; 7 nucleotides align to TRBD2. Germline CDR1 reads SGHNT; CDR2 reads YYREEE (reference sequence). The V gene end was trimmed by 0 bases and the J gene end by 2 bases; junction bases not matched to a gene: 3. This CDR3 comprises 15 residues.

The chain recombines TRBV6-1 with TRBJ2-1; 8 bases are a match to TRBD1. V shed 6 bases and J 1 base; nucleotides not matched to a gene: 5. The germline CDR1 and CDR2 sequences are MNHNS and SASEGT. The CDR3 runs to 15 residues. The CDR3 DNA reads as TGTGCCAGCAGCACAACAGGGGGATCCTACAATGAGCAGTTCTTC. The encoded protein is CASSTTGGSYNEQFF.

This rearrangement joins TRBV7-9 to TRBJ2-7; perhaps TRBD1 as D (7 bases). CDR3 length: 12 residues. Trimming removed 4 bases at V and 6 bases at J, with 10 bases between. Looked up from germline, CDR1 is SEHNR and CDR2 is FQNEAQ (reference sequence). Here the CDR3 reads CASSSQGGEQYF. CDR3 DNA sequence: TGTGCCAGCAGCTCCCAGGGGGGCGAGCAGTACTTC.

The CDR3 coding sequence is TGCGCCAGCAGCCAAGACAGTCAAACTCAGCCCCAGCATTTT. Translation gives CASSQDSQTQPQHF. The genes are TRBV4-1 and TRBJ1-5; D not resolved. The CDR3 is 14 amino acids. V was cut by 0 bases and J by 6 bases, with 9 bases left in between. CDR1 is MGHRA, CDR2 YSYEKL, per germline.

CDR3 bases: TGTGCCAGCAGGCCACCAGGGGGTGGCTACACCTTC. Translation: CASRPPGGGYTF. This chain uses TRBV6-1 with TRBJ1-2; 7 bases are shared with TRBD1. CDR1 MNHNS and CDR2 SASEGT come from the germline V gene. Trimming took 6 bases from V and 7 from J; bases not matched to a gene: 5. The CDR3 is made up of 12 amino acids.

The V call is TRBV13, the J call TRBJ1-1; 10 bases are shared with TRBD1. The CDR3 contains 16 residues. CDR1 is PRHDT, CDR2 FYEKMQ, per germline (reference sequence). V shed 5 bases, J shed 4 bases, and the junction held 10 bases outside the gene matches. Written as DNA, the CDR3 is TGTGCCAGCAGCAGAGGGACAGGGGCAGGTAGCACTGAAGCTTTCTTT. Its protein is CASSRGTGAGSTEAFF.

This sequence joins TRBV6-6 and TRBJ2-7; D gene ambiguous. The CDR3 is 15 residues long. The germline CDR1 and CDR2 sequences are MNHNY and SVGAGI (reference sequence). With 2 bases removed from V and 2 bases from J, the gap between germline ends came to 13 bases. This CDR3 is CASSYLHPETYEQYF. The CDR3 DNA sequence: TGTGCCAGCAGTTACCTCCATCCTGAGACCTACGAGCAGTACTTC.

The chain combines TRBV6-4 with TRBJ1-1, with 7 bases lining up with TRBD1. The CDR3 spans 13 residues. The V gene end was trimmed by 4 bases and the J gene end by 8 bases; junction bases not matched to a gene: 7. CDR1 is MRHNA and CDR2 is SNTAGT in the germline V gene. CDR3 residues: CASSAIEQGEAFF. As DNA, the CDR3 is TGTGCCAGCAGTGCCATAGAACAGGGGGAAGCTTTCTTT.

The V and J genes are TRBV27 and TRBJ1-4; 7 bases map to TRBD1. Germline V gene lookup returns CDR1 MNHEY and CDR2 SMNVEV (reference sequence). After removal of 2 bases from V and 14 bases from J, the junction contained 8 bases not matched to a gene. CDR3 length equals 13 residues. CDR3 protein: CASSLTGQRRLFF. The CDR3 region has the DNA TGTGCCAGCAGTTTAACGGGACAGCGTCGTCTGTTTTTT.

This clone came up once. The genes are TRBV6-5 and TRBJ2-1; D is perhaps TRBD1 (6 bases). This CDR3 spans 14 amino acids. With 8 bases removed from V and 5 bases from J, the gap between germline ends came to 16 bases. The V gene's germline CDR1 is MNHEY and CDR2 SVGAGI. CDR3 in amino acids: CASGGHKLNNEQFF. CDR3 nucleotides: TGTGCCAGCGGGGGACACAAGTTAAACAATGAGCAGTTCTTC.

The rearrangement uses TRBV7-2 and TRBJ2-5, with 16 positions matching TRBD2. The CDR3 covers 19 residues. Trimming at V came to 5 bases and at J to 5 bases, leaving 14 bases not matched to a gene. From germline, CDR1 is SGHTA and CDR2 FQGNSA. The CDR3 sequence is CASSPLSGTSGRAGETQYF. The CDR3 nucleotides are TGTGCCAGCAGCCCCTTATCCGGGACTAGCGGGAGGGCCGGCGAGACCCAGTACTTC.

A few counts support this clone. The chain has TRBV6-6 and TRBJ2-3, with 7 bases identical to TRBD2. The V segment lost 8 bases and the J segment 5 bases; nucleotides outside the gene matches: 10. Germline assignment: CDR1 MNHNY and CDR2 SVGAGI (reference sequence). There are 14 residues in the CDR3. CDR3 coding DNA: TGTGCCAGCGAGGGAGGGCCAAGGGGAGATACGCAGTATTTT. It specifies CASEGGPRGDTQYF.